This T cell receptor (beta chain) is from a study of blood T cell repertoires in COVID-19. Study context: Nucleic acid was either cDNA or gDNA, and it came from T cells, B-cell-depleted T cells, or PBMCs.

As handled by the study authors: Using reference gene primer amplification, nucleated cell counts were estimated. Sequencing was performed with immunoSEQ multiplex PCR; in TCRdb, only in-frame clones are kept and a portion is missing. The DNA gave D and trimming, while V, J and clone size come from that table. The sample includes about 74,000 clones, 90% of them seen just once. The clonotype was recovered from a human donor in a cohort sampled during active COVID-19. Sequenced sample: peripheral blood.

The CDR3: CASSQDPGQGSGNIQYF. CDR3 nucleotide sequence: TGCGCCAGCAGCCAAGATCCGGGACAGGGAAGTGGAAACATTCAGTACTTC. The chain carries TRBV4-1 and TRBJ2-4; TRBD1 matches 9 bases. Germline trimming cut 0 bases from V and 6 bases from J; bases unmatched to any gene: 9. The CDR3 spans 17 residues. CDR1 is MGHRA and CDR2 is YSYEKL in the germline V gene.